This T cell receptor beta chain was identified in a study of OX40 agonist ivuxolimab in advanced cancers. The protocol was immunoSEQ multiplex PCR, while the TCRdb copy is restricted to in-frame clones and leaves out a portion. The data show around 19,000 clones, about 86% seen once. The CDR3 consists of 15 residues. V was trimmed by 1 base and J by 1 base, leaving 8 bases between them. Germline-derived CDR1 and CDR2 are SGHTA and FQGNSA. The sample consisted of CD4+ or CD8+ T cells sorted from blood, taken in a trial of the OX40 agonist ivuxolimab. This chain connects TRBV7-2 to TRBJ1-5; D remains unclear. This TCR derives from an adult with an advanced solid tumor such as melanoma, head and neck, liver or kidney cancer. In nucleotides, the CDR3 is TGTGCCAGCAGCTTAGTAAGTAAAAGCAATCAGCCCCAGCATTTT. It codes for CASSLVSKSNQPQHF.